This T cell receptor (beta chain) was identified during a study of blood T cell repertoires in COVID-19. TCRdb's table, derived via immunoSEQ multiplex PCR, lists solely in-frame clones and lacks some. The table has about 75,000 clones, less than 90% seen once. The CDR3 extends over 13 amino acids. The V and J ends lost 2 bases and 7 bases respectively, with 10 bases between them. Germline V gene lookup returns CDR1 SGDLS and CDR2 YYNGEE. This clone was found once. The sequenced sample was peripheral blood. The chain uses TRBV9 and TRBJ1-5, with D hard to call. The clonotype originates from a human donor in a cohort sampled during active COVID-19. The CDR3, as DNA: TGTGCCAGCAGCGTGGTCCCCGGGCAGCCCCAGCATTTT. Translating it yields CASSVVPGQPQHF.